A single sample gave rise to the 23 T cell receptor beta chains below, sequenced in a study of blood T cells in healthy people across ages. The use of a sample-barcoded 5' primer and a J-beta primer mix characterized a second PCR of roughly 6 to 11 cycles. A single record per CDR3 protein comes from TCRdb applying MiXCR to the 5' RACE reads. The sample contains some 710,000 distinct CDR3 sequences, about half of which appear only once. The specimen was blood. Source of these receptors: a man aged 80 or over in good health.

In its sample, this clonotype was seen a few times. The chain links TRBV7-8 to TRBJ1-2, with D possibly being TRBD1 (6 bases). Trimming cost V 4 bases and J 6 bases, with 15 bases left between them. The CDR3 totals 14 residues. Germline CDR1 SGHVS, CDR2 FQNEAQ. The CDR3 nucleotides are TGTGCCAGCAGCTACCAGCGACAGGAGGATGGCTACACCTTC. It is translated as CASSYQRQEDGYTF.

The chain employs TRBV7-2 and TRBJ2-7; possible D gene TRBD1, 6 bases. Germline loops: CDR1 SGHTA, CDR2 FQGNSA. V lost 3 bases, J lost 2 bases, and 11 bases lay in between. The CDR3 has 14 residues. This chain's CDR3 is CASSFRQEAYEQYF. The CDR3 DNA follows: TGTGCCAGCAGCTTCCGACAGGAAGCCTACGAGCAGTACTTC. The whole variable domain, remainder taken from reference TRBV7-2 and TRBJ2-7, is GAGVSQSPSNKVTEKGKDVELRCDPISGHTALYWYRQSLGQGLEFLIYFQGNSAPDKSGLPSDRFSAERTGGSVSTLTIQRTQQEDSAVYLCASSFRQEAYEQYFGPGTRLTVT.

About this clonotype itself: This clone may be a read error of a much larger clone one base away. The CDR3 DNA sequence: TGCAGTGCTATGGCGCCCAGCGGGAGGTGGTCGGATGAGCAGTACTTC. Translation: CSAMAPSGRWSDEQYF. J is TRBJ2-5 and V is TRBV20-1; TRBD2 matches at 9 bases. After removal of 4 bases from V and 11 bases from J, the junction contained 20 bases not matched to a gene. The CDR3 totals 16 residues. Germline CDR1 DFQATT, CDR2 SNEGSKA (reference sequence).

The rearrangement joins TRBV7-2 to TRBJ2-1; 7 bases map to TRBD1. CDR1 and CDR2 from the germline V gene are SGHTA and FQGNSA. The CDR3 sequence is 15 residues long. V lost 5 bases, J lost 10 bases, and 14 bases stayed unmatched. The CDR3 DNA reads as TGTGCCAGCAGCCCTCTTAACACAGGGGCAATCGAGCAGTTCTTC. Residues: CASSPLNTGAIEQFF.

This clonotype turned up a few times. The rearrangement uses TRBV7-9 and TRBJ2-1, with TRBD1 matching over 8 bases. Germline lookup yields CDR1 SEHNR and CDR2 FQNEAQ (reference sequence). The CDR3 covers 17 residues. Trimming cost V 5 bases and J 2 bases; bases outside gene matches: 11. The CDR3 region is CASSTTGDLGPYNEQFF. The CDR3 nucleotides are TGTGCCAGCAGCACGACAGGGGATTTGGGCCCCTACAATGAGCAGTTCTTC.

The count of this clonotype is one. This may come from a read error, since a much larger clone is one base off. The CDR3 spells CASSRANRDSPGGYTF. The CDR3 bases are TGCGCCAGCAGCCGTGCTAATAGGGACTCCCCTGGAGGCTACACCTTC. The chain employs TRBV4-3 and TRBJ1-2; D is possibly TRBD1 (5 bases). The CDR3 has 16 residues. Looked up from germline, CDR1 is LGHNA and CDR2 is YSLEER. V was trimmed by 4 bases and J by 8 bases, leaving 23 bases between them.

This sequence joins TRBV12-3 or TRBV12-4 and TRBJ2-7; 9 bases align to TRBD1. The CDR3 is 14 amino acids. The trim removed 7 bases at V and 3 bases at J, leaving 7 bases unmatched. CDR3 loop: CASTTGDRDYEQYF. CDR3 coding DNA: TGTGCCAGCACCACCGGGGACAGGGACTACGAGCAGTACTTC.

CDR3 coding DNA: TGTGCCAGCAGTTACAATAACAATGAGCAGTTCTTC. It encodes CASSYNNNEQFF. The chain has TRBV6-5 and TRBJ2-1; D gene unclear. Germline V gives CDR1 MNHEY, CDR2 SVGAGI. Trimming removed 2 bases from V and 5 bases from J, with 4 bases in between. CDR3 size: 12 residues.

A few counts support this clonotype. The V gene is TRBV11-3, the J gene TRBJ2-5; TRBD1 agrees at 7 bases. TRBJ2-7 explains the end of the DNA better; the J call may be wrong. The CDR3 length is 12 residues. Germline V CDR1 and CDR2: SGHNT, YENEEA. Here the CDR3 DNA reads TGTGCCAGCAGCTTCCGGGACAGCGAGCAGTACTTC. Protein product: CASSFRDSEQYF.

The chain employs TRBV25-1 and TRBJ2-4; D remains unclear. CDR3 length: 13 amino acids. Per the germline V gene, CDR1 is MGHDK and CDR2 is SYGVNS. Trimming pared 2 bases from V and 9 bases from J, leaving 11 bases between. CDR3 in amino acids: CASSEPRLTIQYF. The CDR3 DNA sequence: TGTGCCAGCAGTGAACCACGGTTGACCATTCAGTACTTC.

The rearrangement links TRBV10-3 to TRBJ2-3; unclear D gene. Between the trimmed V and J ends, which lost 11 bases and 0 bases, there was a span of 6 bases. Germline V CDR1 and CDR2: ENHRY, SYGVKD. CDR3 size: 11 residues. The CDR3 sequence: CAAWSTDTQYF. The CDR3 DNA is TGTGCCGCGTGGAGCACAGATACGCAGTATTTT.

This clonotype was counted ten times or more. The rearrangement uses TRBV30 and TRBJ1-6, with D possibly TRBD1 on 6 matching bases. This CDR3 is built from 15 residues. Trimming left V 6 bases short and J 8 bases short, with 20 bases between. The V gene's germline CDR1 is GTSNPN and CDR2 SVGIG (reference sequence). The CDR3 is CACSDRRRGDSPLHF. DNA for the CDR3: TGTGCCTGCAGCGACCGGCGGAGGGGGGATTCACCCCTCCACTTT.

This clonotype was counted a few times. The CDR3 DNA reads as TGTGCCACCAGCAGAGATTTCGGGGGAGTGGAGCAGTTCTTC. Translated: CATSRDFGGVEQFF. The chain joins TRBV15 to TRBJ2-1; maybe TRBD2 (6 bases). V was cut by 0 bases and J by 10 bases, with 13 bases left in between. CDR1 and CDR2 from the germline V gene are LNHNV and YYDKDF (reference sequence). There are 14 residues in the CDR3.

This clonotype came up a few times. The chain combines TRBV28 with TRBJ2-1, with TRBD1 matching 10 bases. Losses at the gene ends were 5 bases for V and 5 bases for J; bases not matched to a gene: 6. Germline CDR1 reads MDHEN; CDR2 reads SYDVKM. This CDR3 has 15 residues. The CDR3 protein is CASSTRQGAHNEQFF. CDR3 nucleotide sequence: TGTGCCAGCAGTACTCGACAGGGGGCCCACAATGAGCAGTTCTTC.

The CDR3 region has the DNA TGCGCCAGCAGCCAGGCAGCTGCTAACTATGGCTACACCTTC. This translates into CASSQAAANYGYTF. This chain links TRBV4-1 with TRBJ1-2, with D unclear. The germline gives CDR1 MGHRA, CDR2 YSYEKL. There are 14 residues in the CDR3. The ends were cut back, 3 bases at V and 0 bases at J, with 8 bases in the middle.

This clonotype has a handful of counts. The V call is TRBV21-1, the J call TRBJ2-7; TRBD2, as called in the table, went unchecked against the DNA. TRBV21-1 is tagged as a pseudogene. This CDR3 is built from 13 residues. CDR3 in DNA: TGTGCCAGCCCCAGTGGGACTCTAGACGAGCAGTACTTC. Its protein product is CASPSGTLDEQYF.

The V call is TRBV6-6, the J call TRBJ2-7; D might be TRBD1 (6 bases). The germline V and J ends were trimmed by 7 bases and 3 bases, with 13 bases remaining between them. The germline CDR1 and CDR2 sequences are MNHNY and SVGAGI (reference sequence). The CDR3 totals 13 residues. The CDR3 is CASTRGTYYEQYF. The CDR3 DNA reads TGTGCCAGCACCAGGGGCACCTACTACGAGCAGTACTTC.

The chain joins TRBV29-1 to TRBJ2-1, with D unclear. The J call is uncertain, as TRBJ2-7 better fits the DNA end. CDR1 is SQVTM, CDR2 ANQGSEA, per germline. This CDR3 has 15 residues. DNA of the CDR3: TGCAGCGTTGAAGCGGCAGTGATGTTTGTCAATGAGCAGTACTTC. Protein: CSVEAAVMFVNEQYF.

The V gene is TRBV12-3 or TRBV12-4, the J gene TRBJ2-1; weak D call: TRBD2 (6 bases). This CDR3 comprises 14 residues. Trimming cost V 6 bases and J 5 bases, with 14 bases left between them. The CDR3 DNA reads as TGTGCCAGCAGACGGGAGAATCTGGACAATGAGCAGTTCTTC. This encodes CASRRENLDNEQFF.

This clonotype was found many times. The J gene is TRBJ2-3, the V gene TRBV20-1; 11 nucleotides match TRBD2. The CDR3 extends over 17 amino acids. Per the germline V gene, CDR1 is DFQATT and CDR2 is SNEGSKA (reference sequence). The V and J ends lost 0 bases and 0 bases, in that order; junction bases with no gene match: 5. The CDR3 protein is CSARDQGTSGSTDTQYF. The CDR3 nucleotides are TGCAGTGCTAGAGATCAAGGGACTAGCGGAAGCACAGATACGCAGTATTTT.

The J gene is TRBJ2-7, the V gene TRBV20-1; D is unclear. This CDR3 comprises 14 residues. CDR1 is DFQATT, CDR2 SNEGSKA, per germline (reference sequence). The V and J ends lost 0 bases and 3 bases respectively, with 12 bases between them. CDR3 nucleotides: TGCAGTGCTAGAGATCCCGACGGACGCTACGAGCAGTACTTC. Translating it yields CSARDPDGRYEQYF.

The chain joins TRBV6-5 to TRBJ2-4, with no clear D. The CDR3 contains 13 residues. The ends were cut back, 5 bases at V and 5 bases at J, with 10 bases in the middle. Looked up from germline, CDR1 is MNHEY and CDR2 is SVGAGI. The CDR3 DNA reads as TGTGCCAGCAGTCGCCCCTCCGAAAACATTCAGTACTTC. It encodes CASSRPSENIQYF.

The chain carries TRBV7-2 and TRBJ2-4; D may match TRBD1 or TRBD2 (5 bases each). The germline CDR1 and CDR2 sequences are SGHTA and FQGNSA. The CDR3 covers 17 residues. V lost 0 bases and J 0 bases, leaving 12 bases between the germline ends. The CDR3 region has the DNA TGTGCCAGCAGCTTAGCTGCGGCCGGGACAGCCAAAAACATTCAGTACTTC. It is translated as CASSLAAAGTAKNIQYF.